The TCR beta chain under discussion was sequenced for a study of blood T cell repertoires in COVID-19. The overall study: Both acute and convalescent COVID-19 samples were obtained from the United States, Italy and Spain. Sources were T cells, B-cell-depleted T cells, or PBMCs; the material itself was cDNA or gDNA.

From germline, CDR1 is MNHEY and CDR2 SMNVEV (reference sequence). The V and J ends lost 6 bases and 2 bases respectively, with 13 bases between them. This CDR3 comprises 14 residues. Some clones are missing from TCRdb's copy, which holds only in-frame ones; the method was immunoSEQ multiplex PCR. The sample yields around 23,000 clones, 83% seen once. The V and J genes are TRBV27 and TRBJ1-2, with a weak D call TRBD1 (6 bases). The source of this sequence is a human donor in a cohort sampled during active COVID-19. Sample: peripheral blood. The CDR3 DNA follows: TGTGCCAGCAGCCGCCGGACAGAGAACTATGGCTACACCTTC. It is translated as CASSRRTENYGYTF.